This T cell receptor (beta chain) was sequenced for a study of blood T cell repertoires in COVID-19. For the study at large: Material from acute and convalescent COVID-19 was sourced from the United States, Italy and Spain. From T cells, B-cell-depleted T cells, or PBMCs came the material, which was cDNA or gDNA.

The germline V gene has CDR1 KGHDR and CDR2 SFDVKD. The trim removed 0 bases at V and 3 bases at J, leaving 19 bases unmatched. There are 20 residues in the CDR3. Study processing details: Amplification with reference gene primers provided the estimates of nucleated cell counts. The table came from immunoSEQ multiplex PCR; TCRdb's copy has only in-frame clones and leaves some out. The V and J calls and clone size come from that table; D and trimming were worked out from the DNA. The data show fewer than 250,000 clones, about nine tenths seen once. Sequenced input: peripheral blood. The chain employs TRBV24-1 and TRBJ2-7; the match to TRBD2 covers 7 bases. This sequence originates from a middle-aged man with acute or convalescent COVID-19. CDR3 in amino acids: CATSDLPWTRAARFIYEQYF. The DNA of the CDR3 is TGTGCCACCAGTGATTTGCCTTGGACTAGAGCTGCCCGATTTATCTACGAGCAGTACTTC.